This is a list of T cell receptor beta chains from one sample in a study of T cell repertoires in cytomegalovirus infection. MiXCR, applied by TCRdb to the reads, yields one record per CDR3 protein. The sample has hundreds of thousands of distinct CDR3 sequences, more than 8% seen once; the top ten hold about 3.9%. Input material: PBMCs. These receptors were taken from a human donor in good health (CMV status not recorded). Some clones in this sample may be carry-over from other donors' samples. Both conserved end residues are part of each CDR3. Clone size is shown for a subset of rows, as once, few, many or a class of expanded clone.

V gene | clone size | CDR3 protein
TRBV7-3 | many | CASSLTGSSTDTQYF
TRBV12-3/TRBV12-4 | many | CASLRGQNTGELFF
TRBV12-3/TRBV12-4 | many | CASQGGRRNQPQHF
TRBV20-1 | . | CSARVDRDTYFYEQYF
TRBV2 | many | CASSLLGLLGSGANVLTF
TRBV10-3 | . | CAISAAPTGTQYF
TRBV12-3/TRBV12-4 | . | CASSSGLTGHGYTF
TRBV6-2/TRBV6-3 | many | CASSPGQSSTDTQYF
TRBV27 | few | CASSWRPSQLEQFF
TRBV7-2 | many | CASSSRGGGAGGYTF
TRBV7-8 | many | CASSSGQGGTDTQYF
TRBV3-1 | . | CASSQGRQGKSGGYGYTF
TRBV27 | many | CASSLRGQGLSLSYGYTF
TRBV27 | . | CASSFDRKYEQYF
TRBV6-2/TRBV6-3 | many | CASSSNRGGGAKNIQYF
TRBV27 | few | CASRTSAILYEQYF
TRBV5-4 | few | CASRSAMAGSSGANVLTF
TRBV12-3/TRBV12-4 | many | CASSGQSMNTEAFF
TRBV6-2/TRBV6-3 | many | CASSYTVNDNRGTETQYF
TRBV5-1 | . | CASSLADANTEAFF
TRBV5-1 | few | CASSNRPGTENTGELFF
TRBV4-2 | few | CASSQASETVLYNEQFF
TRBV6-1 | many | CASSEARQPANYGYTF
TRBV7-9 | many | CASSFTGGALEKLFF
TRBV9 | . | CASSALGYSNTEAFF
TRBV4-2 | many | CASSQLSGTSSSSYEQYF
TRBV12-5 | many | CASGLVMTGGLTSGANVLTF
TRBV28 | . | CASSIISGRTTDTQYF
TRBV28 | . | CASNAGGAGNTIYF
TRBV7-2 | many | CASSLARTGGVGELFF
TRBV7-2 | many | CASSSWGDSDTQYF
TRBV7-8 | . | CASSLGLDQPQHF
TRBV27 | few | CASRSLGTPNNSPLHF
TRBV20-1 | few | CSGTAPDEKLFF
TRBV19 | . | CASSIDGGNEQFF
TRBV7-2 | few | CASRSGAYTGELFF
TRBV20-1 | few | CSASSRDRNQPQHF
TRBV6-2/TRBV6-3 | few | CASRDLLEQYF
TRBV7-2 | . | CASSLYGGETEAFF
TRBV7-6 | many | CASSLADSVGEETQYF
TRBV6-5 | few | CASSRPHPNTEAFF
TRBV7-2 | many | CASSQTGLNTEAFF
TRBV28 | many | CASSSGAAGDTQYF
TRBV7-8 | many | CASSLRPGSPLHF
TRBV28 | . | CASSLYISYEQYF
TRBV4-3 | many | CASSQDYRGHSPLHF
TRBV20-1 | many | CSASSIGAKEQYF
TRBV2 | . | CASSEPSGSGYEQFF
TRBV20-1 | few | CSASLGLVYGYTF
TRBV12-3/TRBV12-4 | . | CASSFSGTTQETQYF
TRBV28 | few | CASSFLRGKGTEAFF
TRBV4-3 | many | CASSQDIPSMATQYF